This T cell receptor (beta chain) comes out of a study of shared clonotypes between healthy human individuals. Study-wide background: Three plates each covered CD4 naive and memory; CD8 naive two, CD8 memory one. Whole-study findings and limits: Naive CD4 clonotypes were shared across several donors at roughly 5.5%.

Turning to this clone: Its specificity is not known.

Profiled with immunoSEQ multiplex PCR; TCRdb holds only in-frame clones, not every one. Of more than 400,000 clones listed, around 96% are singletons. Researchers partitioned CD4+ cells into CD45RA+ naive and CD45RA-negative memory subsets. This CDR3 region has 13 residues. Trimming took 7 bases from V and 4 from J, leaving 13 bases between them. Germline CDR1 MNHNY, CDR2 SVGAGI (reference sequence). The genes are TRBV6-6 and TRBJ1-1; tentative D call: TRBD1 (6 bases). The sequenced material came from naive CD4+ T cells sorted from blood. Noted subset: CD45RA+ positively selected. This clonotype was sampled from a woman in her twenties or thirties in good health. CDR3 protein: CASTPNRATEAFF. The CDR3 DNA is TGTGCCAGCACCCCTAACAGGGCCACTGAAGCTTTCTTT.